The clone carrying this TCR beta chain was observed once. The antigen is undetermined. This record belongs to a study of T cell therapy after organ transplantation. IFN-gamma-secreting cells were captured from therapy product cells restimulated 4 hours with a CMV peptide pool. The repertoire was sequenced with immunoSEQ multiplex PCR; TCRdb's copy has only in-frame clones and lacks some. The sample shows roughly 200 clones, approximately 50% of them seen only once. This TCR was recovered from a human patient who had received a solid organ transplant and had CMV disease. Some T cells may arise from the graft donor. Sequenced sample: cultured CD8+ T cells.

In DNA form, the CDR3 reads TGTGCCAGCAGCCAACATTTGGTGGGGGCGGGAGTAGAGACCCAGTACTTC. Its translation is CASSQHLVGAGVETQYF. This chain uses TRBV4-2 with TRBJ2-5; D possibly corresponds to TRBD2 (7 bases). Germline lookup yields CDR1 LGHNA and CDR2 YNFKEQ. There are 17 residues in the CDR3. V gave up 2 bases and J gave up 4 bases, with 20 bases separating them.